What follows describes a single T cell receptor (beta chain). The entry originates in a study of blood T cell repertoires in COVID-19. Study in general: In each case, the material was cDNA or gDNA derived from T cells, B-cell-depleted T cells, or PBMCs.

TCRdb's copy holds only in-frame clones and misses some; the assay was immunoSEQ multiplex PCR. This table has about 320,000 clones, roughly 85% appearing once. The receptor was derived from a human donor in a cohort sampled during active COVID-19. Material: peripheral blood.

CDR3 sequence: CASSAFPGQAYEQYF. The CDR3 region has the DNA TGTGCCAGCAGCGCATTCCCGGGACAGGCGTACGAGCAGTACTTC. The chain has TRBV9 and TRBJ2-7; 8 bases agree with TRBD1. J gave up 4 bases and V 3 bases, and 9 bases lay outside the gene matches. CDR3 size: 15 residues. Germline loops: CDR1 SGDLS, CDR2 YYNGEE.